The 13 T cell receptor beta chains in this list originate from one sample, sequenced in a study of shared clonotypes between healthy human individuals (dated by TCRdb to 2019 to 2021). The library came from the immunoSEQ multiplex PCR assay. TCRdb carries this immuneACCESS record with in-frame sequences only. Its versions omit some clonotypes, under half of them owing to an unresolved V gene in the studies checked, with the rest unexplained. The table for this sample lists about a million clones; about 80% of them were counted only once. 1.4% to 1.5% of the sample is held by the ten biggest clonotypes. The sequenced sample was memory CD4+ T cells sorted from blood. Sample cell subset or site, as interpreted from the label and publication: CD45RA-negative fraction. These receptors came from a man younger than 30 in good health.

This clone was detected a few times. In the same sample, other DNA sequences code for this CDR3. V gene TRBV7-8 combines with J gene TRBJ2-1, with D tentatively TRBD2 (5 bases). Germline CDR1 reads SGHVS; CDR2 reads FQNEAQ. The V gene lost 1 base and the J gene lost 3 bases, with 7 bases spanning the gap. The CDR3 covers 14 residues. The CDR3, as DNA: TGTGCCAGCAGCTTAGGAACTAGCTACAATGAGCAGTTCTTC. Translating it yields CASSLGTSYNEQFF.

The chain couples TRBV19 to TRBJ1-2; D gene ambiguous. Germline CDR1 reads LNHDA; CDR2 reads SQIVND (reference sequence). V was shortened by 3 bases and J by 7 bases, with 15 bases between the two germline ends. The CDR3 is 14 residues long. CDR3 nucleotides: TGTGCCAGTAGTATCCACAGCCCAGGCGGTGGCTACACCTTC. Protein: CASSIHSPGGGYTF.

The rearrangement links TRBV7-2 to TRBJ2-4, with D unresolved. The length of the CDR3 is 14 residues. V was cut by 5 bases and J by 9 bases, with 17 bases left in between. The germline gives CDR1 SGHTA, CDR2 FQGNSA. CDR3 DNA sequence: TGTGCCAGCAGCCTAATGACCACCGTGGCCATTCAGTACTTC. The encoded protein is CASSLMTTVAIQYF. Together with reference TRBV7-2 and TRBJ2-4, the CDR3 gives the full variable domain: GAGVSQSPSNKVTEKGKDVELRCDPISGHTALYWYRQSLGQGLEFLIYFQGNSAPDKSGLPSDRFSAERTGGSVSTLTIQRTQQEDSAVYLCASSLMTTVAIQYFGAGTRLSVL.

Note on this clone: Other DNA sequences within the sample encode an identical CDR3. This chain connects TRBV7-2 to TRBJ1-3, with TRBD1 matching over 8 bases. Trimming cost V 3 bases and J 2 bases; bases outside gene matches: 3. The CDR3 length is 15 residues. Germline CDR1 and CDR2: SGHTA and FQGNSA. The CDR3 protein is CASSLATGAGNTIYF. For the CDR3, the DNA is TGTGCCAGCAGCTTGGCGACAGGGGCTGGAAACACCATATATTTT.

J is TRBJ1-4 and V is TRBV7-9, with a possible D match to TRBD1 (6 bases). The CDR3 has 15 amino acids. V was trimmed by 1 base and J by 5 bases, leaving 11 bases between them. CDR1 SEHNR and CDR2 FQNEAQ come from the germline V gene (reference sequence). Here the CDR3 reads CASSLGQAFNEKLFF. The CDR3 region has the DNA TGTGCCAGCAGCTTAGGACAGGCGTTCAATGAAAAACTGTTTTTT. The variable domain in full, with the rest retrieved from reference TRBV7-9 and TRBJ1-4, is DTGVSQNPRHKITKRGQNVTFRCDPISEHNRLYWYRQTLGQGPEFLTYFQNEAQLEKSRLLSDRFSAERPKGSFSTLEIQRTEQGDSAMYLCASSLGQAFNEKLFFGSGTQLSVL.

The rearrangement links TRBV6-6 to TRBJ1-5; D gene ambiguous. The germline V and J ends were trimmed by 10 bases and 6 bases, with 13 bases remaining between them. CDR1 is MNHNY and CDR2 is SVGAGI in the germline V gene (reference sequence). This CDR3 contains 12 residues. CDR3 nucleotide sequence: TGTGCCACCAACAGAGACGGTCAGCCCCAGCATTTT. Translated, it gives CATNRDGQPQHF.

V and J are TRBV14 and TRBJ2-2, with D possibly called TRBD1 or TRBD2 (5 bases each). This CDR3 comprises 14 residues. In germline, CDR1 is SGHDN, CDR2 FVKESK. V was clipped by 6 bases and J by 8 bases, with 16 bases between them. As DNA, the CDR3 is TGTGCCAGCAGGATGCCTGGGACGGCGGGGGAGCTGTTTTTT. It is translated as CASRMPGTAGELFF.

CDR3 nucleotide sequence: TGTGCCAGCTCGCATGTTGCACAGTTATCGGGAAACACCATATATTTT. Protein: CASSHVAQLSGNTIYF. The chain combines TRBV18 with TRBJ1-3; D remains unclear. Germline CDR1 reads KGHSH; CDR2 reads LQKENI. The CDR3 length is 16 residues. Trimming removed 6 bases from V and 4 bases from J, with 19 bases in between.

This clone was picked up a small number of times. The CDR3 reads CASSHRGDGELFF. Here the CDR3 DNA reads TGTGCCAGCAGCCACAGGGGGGACGGGGAGCTGTTTTTT. The chain employs TRBV11-2 and TRBJ2-2; 8 nucleotides agree with TRBD1. CDR1 and CDR2 (germline): SGHAT, FQNNGV. The CDR3 extends over 13 amino acids. With 5 bases clipped from V and 7 bases from J, the junction kept 3 bases outside the gene matches.

The chain links TRBV25-1 to TRBJ2-7, with 11 bases aligning to TRBD1. The CDR3 runs to 13 residues. Germline loops: CDR1 MGHDK, CDR2 SYGVNS. After removal of 7 bases from V and 5 bases from J, the junction contained 4 bases not matched to a gene. The CDR3 loop is CASTGQGVHEQYF. The CDR3, as DNA: TGTGCCAGCACGGGACAGGGGGTCCACGAGCAGTACTTC.

The V gene is TRBV18, the J gene TRBJ1-2; D is possibly TRBD1 (6 bases). CDR1 and CDR2 from the germline V gene are KGHSH and LQKENI. With 0 bases removed from V and 4 bases from J, the gap between germline ends came to 12 bases. There are 15 residues in the CDR3. The chain's CDR3 is CASSPPGQLIYGYTF. CDR3 DNA sequence: TGTGCCAGCTCACCACCGGGACAACTCATCTATGGCTACACCTTC.

This clone has only one observation. This rearrangement joins TRBV5-8 to TRBJ1-5, with D unclear. The CDR3 is 15 residues long. Per germline, CDR1 SGHTS and CDR2 YDEGEE. The V gene lost 4 bases and the J gene lost 0 bases, with 11 bases spanning the gap. This CDR3 is CASSPGSNSNQPQHF. The CDR3 DNA follows: TGTGCCAGCAGCCCGGGCAGCAATAGCAATCAGCCCCAGCATTTT.

The J gene is TRBJ2-3, the V gene TRBV6-4; 8 positions agree with TRBD1. The germline V gene encodes CDR1 MRHNA and CDR2 SNTAGT. Unmatched junction bases numbered 7, after V lost 7 bases and J lost 4 bases. CDR3 length: 14 amino acids. Here the CDR3 reads CASKQGVGSDTQYF. The CDR3 DNA follows: TGTGCCAGCAAACAGGGGGTAGGCTCAGATACGCAGTATTTT.